This T cell receptor beta chain was observed in a study of patients and donors after allogeneic stem cell transplantation. The CDR3 runs 14 residues. V was shortened by 2 bases and J by 7 bases, with 12 bases between the two germline ends. The germline gives CDR1 ENHRY, CDR2 SYGVKD. A single record per CDR3 protein comes from TCRdb applying MiXCR to the RT-PCR reads. The data show approximately 160,000 distinct CDR3 sequences, with 30% seen just once and 3.2% held by the top ten. Sequenced material: blood, either unsorted or a sorted T cell fraction (not recorded which). The TCR was taken from a human donor who was either an allogeneic HSCT recipient or a stem cell or donor lymphocyte infusion donor (not recorded which). It is not recorded whose cells these are; they may come from a transplant donor. J is TRBJ1-5 and V is TRBV10-3; no reliable D call. CDR3 nucleotide sequence: TGTGCCATCAGTGAGACGGTTCGGGGACAGCCCCAGCATTTT. This sequence encodes CAISETVRGQPQHF.